Here is one T cell receptor beta chain with its context. This sample is drawn from a study of blood T cell repertoires in COVID-19. The overall study: From T cells, B-cell-depleted T cells, or PBMCs came the material, which was cDNA or gDNA.

The CDR3 runs 16 residues. Germline V gene sequence: CDR1 SQVTM, CDR2 ANQGSEA. The V and J ends lost 1 base and 5 bases, in that order; junction bases with no gene match: 7. Original processing methods: Amplification of reference gene primers provided the estimated nucleated cell counts. Clones were sequenced by immunoSEQ multiplex PCR, and TCRdb holds only the in-frame ones, with some missing. V, J and clone size were drawn from that table, and D and trimming were deduced from the DNA. The sample consists of about 170,000 clones, 88% of them appearing once. The sequence came from a man aged 50-60 years who had recovered from COVID-19. The sequenced material came from peripheral blood. The chain has TRBV29-1 and TRBJ2-2; 10 nucleotides line up with TRBD2. The CDR3 spells CSVEGSGSGGTGELFF. The CDR3 nucleotides read TGCAGCGTTGAAGGGTCGGGTAGCGGGGGGACCGGGGAGCTGTTTTTT.